This is a list of T cell receptor beta chains from one sample in a study of T cells after yellow fever vaccination. TCRdb reanalysed the 5' RACE reads using MiXCR and keeps one entry per CDR3 protein. Here the sample spans 610,000 or so distinct CDR3 sequences, approximately 13% being singletons. Here the sequenced sample was PBMCs, taken on the day of the yellow fever booster vaccination. These receptors were obtained from a man aged 30 to 39 who received the YFV17D yellow fever vaccine. The conserved cysteine and the conserved F or W are not part of the CDR3 here. The size of a clone is reported for some rows only, either as once, few or many, or as a class for expanded clones.

size: few; V: TRBV7-2; J: TRBJ1-1; CDR3: ASSRQKYPNTEAF
size: few; V: TRBV20-1; J: TRBJ2-2; CDR3: SARDGGANTGELF
size: few; V: TRBV30; J: TRBJ2-7; CDR3: AWSLTGGAYEQY
size: -; V: TRBV12-3/TRBV12-4; J: TRBJ1-5; CDR3: ASSPAGGGPQH
size: few; V: TRBV9; J: TRBJ2-3; CDR3: ASSVDRGDTQY
size: few; V: TRBV3-1; J: TRBJ2-7; CDR3: ASSRGTFYEQY
size: few; V: TRBV20-1; J: TRBJ2-3; CDR3: SAPLTSGRAGGTDTQY
size: many; V: TRBV18; J: TRBJ2-1; CDR3: ASSSGTGEQF
size: -; V: TRBV28; J: TRBJ2-5; CDR3: ASSFSWTDYPIQETQY
size: -; V: TRBV12-3/TRBV12-4; J: TRBJ2-7; CDR3: ASSKRTEQY
size: few; V: TRBV6-2/TRBV6-3; J: TRBJ2-1; CDR3: ASRDLSGQNNEQF
size: -; V: TRBV7-9; J: TRBJ1-5; CDR3: ASRRTRSNQPQH
size: once; V: TRBV4-3; J: TRBJ2-1; CDR3: ASSRGTGSSYNEQF
size: few; V: TRBV6-5; J: TRBJ2-7; CDR3: ASSYRSGREQY
size: -; V: TRBV5-6; J: TRBJ1-2; CDR3: ASSPGVSGSYT
size: -; V: TRBV19; J: TRBJ2-7; CDR3: ASSIFMDGSYEQY
size: many; V: TRBV19; J: TRBJ1-1; CDR3: ASSIKWEGPNTEAF
size: few; V: TRBV10-2; J: TRBJ2-1; CDR3: ASSELHEIASNEQF
size: few; V: TRBV29-1; J: TRBJ2-5; CDR3: SMLGVETQY
size: few; V: TRBV6-2/TRBV6-3; J: TRBJ2-2; CDR3: ASSPHVPYGELF
size: -; V: TRBV20-1; J: TRBJ2-5; CDR3: SARDRSRNRETQY
size: -; V: TRBV18; J: TRBJ1-1; CDR3: ASSPPSAEAF
size: -; V: TRBV4-2; J: TRBJ2-7; CDR3: ATAEGGAREQY
size: many; V: TRBV6-1; J: TRBJ2-2; CDR3: ASTQTSGYTGELF
size: -; V: TRBV11-2; J: TRBJ2-7; CDR3: ASSLSVAGSYEQY
size: few; V: TRBV6-1; J: TRBJ2-2; CDR3: ASTREGGTGELF
size: few; V: TRBV18; J: TRBJ2-5; CDR3: ASSPLLAGEGETQY
size: -; V: TRBV12-3/TRBV12-4; J: TRBJ2-1; CDR3: ASSWDSGVDEQF
size: -; V: TRBV10-3; J: TRBJ2-3; CDR3: AISVTSGMGTDTQY
size: -; V: TRBV4-1; J: TRBJ2-7; CDR3: ASSGRPGEGNYEQY
size: -; V: TRBV11-2; J: TRBJ2-7; CDR3: ASGPRHYEQY
size: few; V: TRBV5-1; J: TRBJ2-1; CDR3: ASSSAMTSGPYNEQF
size: few; V: TRBV7-6; J: TRBJ1-1; CDR3: ASSLGTDLNTEAF
size: many; V: TRBV5-1; J: TRBJ2-3; CDR3: ASSLGRDTQY
size: -; V: TRBV20-1; J: TRBJ2-7; CDR3: SALSGTPYEQY
size: -; V: TRBV4-2; J: TRBJ2-1; CDR3: ASSQQREVYNEQF
size: few; V: TRBV7-9; J: TRBJ2-3; CDR3: ASTGLAGTDTQY
size: few; V: TRBV14; J: TRBJ2-1; CDR3: ASSQGDNPGNEQF
size: -; V: TRBV6-6; J: TRBJ2-5; CDR3: ATKGQQEETQY
size: -; V: TRBV7-2; J: TRBJ2-3; CDR3: ASSLSPPRAGRQY
size: many; V: TRBV6-6; J: TRBJ2-1; CDR3: AIKGSYNEQF
size: -; V: TRBV29-1; J: TRBJ2-1; CDR3: SVGGLGGRQQF
size: many; V: TRBV12-3/TRBV12-4; J: TRBJ2-3; CDR3: ASSLKQGLATDTQY
size: -; V: TRBV20-1; J: TRBJ2-7; CDR3: SARGLAGVHYEQY
size: -; V: TRBV21-1; J: TRBJ2-1; CDR3: ASSKQDSSSYNEQF
size: few; V: TRBV9; J: TRBJ2-1; CDR3: ASSASLASYNEQF
size: few; V: TRBV5-1; J: TRBJ2-5; CDR3: ASSLGEADRYQETQY
size: -; V: TRBV28; J: TRBJ2-7; CDR3: ASRRQGHSPLEQY